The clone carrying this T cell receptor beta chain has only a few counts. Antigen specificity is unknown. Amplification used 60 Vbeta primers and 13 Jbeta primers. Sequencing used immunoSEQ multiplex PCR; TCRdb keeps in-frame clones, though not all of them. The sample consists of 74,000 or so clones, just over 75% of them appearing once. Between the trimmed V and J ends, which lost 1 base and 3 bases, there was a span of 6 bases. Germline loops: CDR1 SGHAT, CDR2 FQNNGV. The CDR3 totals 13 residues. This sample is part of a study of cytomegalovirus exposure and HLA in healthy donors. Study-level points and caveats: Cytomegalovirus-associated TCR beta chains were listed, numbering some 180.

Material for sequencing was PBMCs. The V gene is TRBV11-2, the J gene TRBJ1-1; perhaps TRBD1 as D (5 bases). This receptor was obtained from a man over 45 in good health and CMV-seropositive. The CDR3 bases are TGTGCCAGCAGCTTAGGGACACACACTGAAGCTTTCTTT. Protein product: CASSLGTHTEAFF.